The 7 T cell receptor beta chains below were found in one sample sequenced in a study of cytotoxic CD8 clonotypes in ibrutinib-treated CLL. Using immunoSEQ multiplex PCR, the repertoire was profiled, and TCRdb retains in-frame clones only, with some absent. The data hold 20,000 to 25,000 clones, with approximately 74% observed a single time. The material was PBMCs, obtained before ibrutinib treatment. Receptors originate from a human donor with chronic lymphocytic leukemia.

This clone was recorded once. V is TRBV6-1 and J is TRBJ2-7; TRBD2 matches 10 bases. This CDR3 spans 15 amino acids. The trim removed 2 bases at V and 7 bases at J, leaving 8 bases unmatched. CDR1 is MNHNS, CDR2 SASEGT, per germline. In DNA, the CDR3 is TGTGCCAGCAGTGAAAAAGCGGGAGGGCCGGGGGAGCAGTACTTC. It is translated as CASSEKAGGPGEQYF.

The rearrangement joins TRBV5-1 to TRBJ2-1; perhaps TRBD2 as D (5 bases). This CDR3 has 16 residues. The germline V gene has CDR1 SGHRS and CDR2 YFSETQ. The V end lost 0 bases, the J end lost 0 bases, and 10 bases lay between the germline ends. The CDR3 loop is CASSLGIASSYNEQFF. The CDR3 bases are TGCGCCAGCAGCTTGGGTATAGCGAGCTCCTACAATGAGCAGTTCTTC.

The CDR3 sequence: CASSRTSGSGEQYF. The CDR3 DNA is TGTGCCAGCAGTCGGACTAGCGGGAGTGGCGAGCAGTACTTC. The rearrangement joins TRBV2 to TRBJ2-7; TRBD2 matches at 13 bases. The V gene's germline CDR1 is SNHLY and CDR2 FYNNEI. CDR3 length: 14 residues. V lost 5 bases, J lost 6 bases, and 4 bases stayed unmatched.

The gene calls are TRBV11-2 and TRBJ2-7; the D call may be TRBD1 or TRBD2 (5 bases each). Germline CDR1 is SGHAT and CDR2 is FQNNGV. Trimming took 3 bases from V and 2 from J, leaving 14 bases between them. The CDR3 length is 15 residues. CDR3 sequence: CASSFDGTDPYEQYF. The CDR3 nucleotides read TGTGCCAGCAGCTTTGACGGGACCGATCCCTACGAGCAGTACTTC.

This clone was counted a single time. The DNA of the CDR3 is TGTGCCAGCTCCCCAACGGGGGGACCCCAAGAGACCCAGTACTTC. Translating gives CASSPTGGPQETQYF. The genes are TRBV5-4 and TRBJ2-5; 7 nucleotides match TRBD2. Trimming removed 7 bases from V and 1 base from J; junction bases left unmatched: 10. CDR1 and CDR2 from the germline V gene are SGHNT and YYREEE (reference sequence). This CDR3 has 15 amino acids.

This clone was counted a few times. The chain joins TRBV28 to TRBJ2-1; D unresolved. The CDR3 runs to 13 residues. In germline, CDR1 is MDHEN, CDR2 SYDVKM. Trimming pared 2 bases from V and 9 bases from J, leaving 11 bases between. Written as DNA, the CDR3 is TGTGCCAGCAGTTTAGTCGTTCTGTCTGAGCAGTTCTTC. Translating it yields CASSLVVLSEQFF.

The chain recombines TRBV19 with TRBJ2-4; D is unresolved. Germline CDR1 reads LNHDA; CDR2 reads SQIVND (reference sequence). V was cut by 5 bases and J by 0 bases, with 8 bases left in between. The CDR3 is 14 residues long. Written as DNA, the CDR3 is TGTGCCAGTAGTTCCCCCCTAGCCAAAAACATTCAGTACTTC. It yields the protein CASSSPLAKNIQYF. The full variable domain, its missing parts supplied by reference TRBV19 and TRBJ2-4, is DGGITQSPKYLFRKEGQNVTLSCEQNLNHDAMYWYRQDPGQGLRLIYYSQIVNDFQKGDIAEGYSVSREKKESFPLTVTSAQKNPTAFYLCASSSPLAKNIQYFGAGTRLSVL.